Listed below are T cell receptor beta chains from one sample, sequenced in a study of blood T cell repertoires in COVID-19. The assay was immunoSEQ multiplex PCR, and TCRdb's table has in-frame clones only and misses some. The data contain roughly 300,000 clones, roughly 90% of them singletons. Sample: peripheral blood. The receptors here all came from a woman under 40 with COVID-19, enrolled during active disease. Both conserved end residues are part of each CDR3. A D gene is named only where the DNA matches it firmly. The size field is filled for only some rows; it gives once, few, many or a size class.

d_gene	v_gene	j_gene	abundance	CDR3aa	CDR3nt
.	TRBV5-8	TRBJ1-1	once	CASSLSPGYTEAFF	TGTGCCAGCAGCTTGTCTCCGGGGTACACTGAAGCTTTCTTT
.	TRBV5-6	TRBJ1-1	.	CASSLDTGRDSTEAFF	TGTGCCAGCAGCTTGGATACAGGGAGGGACTCCACTGAAGCTTTCTTT
TRBD1	TRBV4-1	TRBJ1-6	.	CASSHFQGQGYSPLHF	TGCGCCAGCAGCCATTTCCAAGGACAGGGGTATTCACCCCTCCACTTT
.	TRBV24-1	TRBJ1-2	.	CATSDRQGTGYTF	TGTGCCACCAGTGATCGCCAGGGAACTGGCTACACCTTC
TRBD1	TRBV2	TRBJ1-2	.	CASSPTRQGNYGYTF	TGTGCCAGCAGTCCGACACGACAGGGCAACTATGGCTACACCTTC
.	TRBV29-1	TRBJ1-2	.	CRIGGTSAGYTF	TGCAGGATCGGGGGGACATCCGCTGGCTACACCTTC
.	TRBV30	TRBJ1-1	few	CAWSRGYTEAFF	TGTGCCTGGAGTCGGGGGTACACTGAAGCTTTCTTT
.	TRBV2	TRBJ1-4	.	CASRTVSTNEKLFF	TGTGCCAGCCGTACAGTCTCAACTAATGAAAAACTGTTTTTT
.	TRBV3-1/TRBV3-2	TRBJ1-1	.	CASSLMNTEAFF	TGTGCCAGCAGCCTCATGAACACTGAAGCTTTCTTT
.	TRBV19	TRBJ2-5	.	CASSRDQETQYF	TGTGCCAGTAGCCGGGACCAAGAGACCCAGTACTTC
TRBD1	TRBV5-1	TRBJ1-2	.	CASSFNVPGQGKYGYTF	TGCGCCAGCAGCTTCAACGTCCCGGGACAGGGGAAGTATGGCTACACCTTC
.	TRBV27	TRBJ1-3	once	CASSSQTGDTIYF	TGTGCCAGCAGCTCCCAGACCGGGGACACCATATATTTT
TRBD1	TRBV6-2/TRBV6-3	TRBJ1-6	.	CASSYAGGHSPLHF	TGTGCCAGCAGTTACGCAGGGGGCCATTCACCCCTCCACTTT
TRBD2	TRBV19	TRBJ2-3	.	CASSTLAGGGDTQYF	TGTGCCAGTAGTACCCTCGCGGGGGGTGGGGATACGCAGTATTTT
TRBD2	TRBV6-6	TRBJ2-3	.	CASSRGLAGGPGTDTQYF	TGTGCCAGCAGTCGAGGACTAGCGGGGGGGCCTGGCACAGATACGCAGTATTTT
TRBD2	TRBV28	TRBJ2-3	few	CASSFQRGALLHTQYF	TGTGCCAGCAGTTTTCAGCGGGGGGCCTTGTTACATACGCAGTATTTT
TRBD1	TRBV2	TRBJ2-3	once	CASGDRASTDTQYF	TGTGCCAGCGGGGACAGGGCGAGCACAGATACGCAGTATTTT
.	TRBV12-3/TRBV12-4	TRBJ1-1	.	CASSLGGSTEAFF	TGTGCCAGCAGCTTGGGAGGGAGCACTGAAGCTTTCTTT
.	TRBV7-9	TRBJ1-1	.	CAIDAGALMNTEAFF	TGTGCCATAGATGCAGGGGCGTTAATGAACACTGAAGCTTTCTTT
.	TRBV27	TRBJ1-6	.	CASYPQGEGSPLHF	TGTGCCAGCTACCCACAGGGTGAGGGTTCACCCCTCCACTTT
TRBD1	TRBV5-5	TRBJ1-5	.	CASSFGSDRGGYQPQHF	TGTGCCAGCAGCTTCGGGTCCGACAGGGGAGGTTATCAGCCCCAGCATTTT
.	TRBV14	TRBJ1-2	.	CASSLQRGGLHYGYTF	TGTGCCAGCAGCCTCCAACGGGGAGGACTCCACTATGGCTACACCTTC
TRBD2	TRBV7-7	TRBJ2-5	.	CASSTGTSGQETQYF	TGTGCCAGCAGCACTGGGACTAGCGGACAAGAGACCCAGTACTTC
.	TRBV7-8	TRBJ1-3	.	CASSSIVPGGQNSGNTIYF	TGTGCCAGCTCCTCAATTGTACCGGGAGGCCAAAACTCTGGAAACACCATATATTTT
.	TRBV5-4	TRBJ1-2	.	CASKSLQETYGYTF	TGTGCCAGCAAATCCCTACAGGAGACCTATGGCTACACCTTC
TRBD1	TRBV4-1	TRBJ1-5	.	CASSATETGSNQPQHF	TGCGCCAGCAGCGCCACGGAGACAGGGAGCAATCAGCCCCAGCATTTT
.	TRBV19	TRBJ1-2	.	CASSIERSLYGYTF	TGTGCCAGTAGTATAGAGAGGTCTCTCTATGGCTACACCTTC
TRBD1	TRBV6-5	TRBJ1-1	.	CASRRKPGTDTEAFF	TGTGCCAGCAGGCGCAAGCCGGGGACAGACACTGAAGCTTTCTTT
.	TRBV3-1/TRBV3-2	TRBJ1-1	.	CASSRGKVTEAFF	TGTGCCAGCAGCCGAGGGAAGGTCACTGAAGCTTTCTTT
TRBD1	TRBV11-2	TRBJ2-2	.	CASSLDLTGLGELFF	TGTGCCAGCAGCTTAGACCTGACAGGGCTCGGGGAGCTGTTTTTT
TRBD1	TRBV28	TRBJ1-5	.	CASSLGPGQGLVGEPQHF	TGTGCCAGCAGTTTAGGTCCGGGACAGGGTCTAGTCGGGGAGCCCCAGCATTTT
.	TRBV19	TRBJ1-5	.	CASSIDQYSNQPQHF	TGTGCCAGTAGTATAGATCAGTATAGCAATCAGCCCCAGCATTTT
.	TRBV3-1/TRBV3-2	TRBJ1-5	.	CASSQDRNQPQHF	TGTGCCAGCAGCCAGGACAGAAATCAGCCCCAGCATTTT
TRBD1	TRBV4-1	TRBJ1-6	.	CASSPTGLLSPLHF	TGCGCCAGCAGCCCGACAGGGCTGCTTTCACCCCTCCACTTT
.	TRBV29-1	TRBJ1-1	once	CSVEGRAGLNTEAFF	TGCAGCGTTGAGGGGCGGGCGGGGCTGAACACTGAAGCTTTCTTT